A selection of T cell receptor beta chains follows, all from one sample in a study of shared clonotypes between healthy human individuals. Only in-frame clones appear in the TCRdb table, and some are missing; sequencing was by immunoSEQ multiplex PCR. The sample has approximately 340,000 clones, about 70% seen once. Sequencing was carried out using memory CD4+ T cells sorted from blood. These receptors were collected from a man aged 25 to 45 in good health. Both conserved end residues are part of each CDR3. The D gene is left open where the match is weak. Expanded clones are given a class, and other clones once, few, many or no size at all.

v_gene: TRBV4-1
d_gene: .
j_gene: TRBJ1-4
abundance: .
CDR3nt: TGCGCCAGCAGCGACCCCCGGAGCGCGGGGGAAAAACTGTTTTTT
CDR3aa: CASSDPRSAGEKLFF

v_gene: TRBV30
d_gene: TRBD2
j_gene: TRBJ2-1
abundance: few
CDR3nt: TGTGCCTGGAGTGTCCTAGCGGGAGGCAGCGAGCAGTTCTTC
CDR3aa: CAWSVLAGGSEQFF

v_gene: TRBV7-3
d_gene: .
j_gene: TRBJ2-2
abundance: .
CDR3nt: TGTGCCAGCAGGGACACCGGGCCCGGGGAGCTGTTTTTT
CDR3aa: CASRDTGPGELFF

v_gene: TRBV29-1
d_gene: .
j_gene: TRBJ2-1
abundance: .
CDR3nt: TGCAGCGTTGAGCCGAACAGGAATGAGCAGTTCTTC
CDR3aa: CSVEPNRNEQFF

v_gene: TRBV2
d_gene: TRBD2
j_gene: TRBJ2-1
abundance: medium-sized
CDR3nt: TGTGCCAGCAGTGGGGGGACTAGTTCCTACAATGAGCAGTTCTTC
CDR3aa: CASSGGTSSYNEQFF

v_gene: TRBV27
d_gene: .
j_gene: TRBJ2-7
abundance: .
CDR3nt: TGTGCCAGCAGTCCAACCGGGCCCGCTCCCAAGCAGTACTTC
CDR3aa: CASSPTGPAPKQYF

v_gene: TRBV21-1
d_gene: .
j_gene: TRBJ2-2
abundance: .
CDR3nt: TGTGCCAGCACCTCGGGAAGGGAGAACACCGGGGAGCTGTTTTTT
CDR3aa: CASTSGRENTGELFF

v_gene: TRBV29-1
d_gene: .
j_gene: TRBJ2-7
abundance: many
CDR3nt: TGCAGCGCGACAGCTAGCTACGAGCAGTACTTC
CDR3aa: CSATASYEQYF

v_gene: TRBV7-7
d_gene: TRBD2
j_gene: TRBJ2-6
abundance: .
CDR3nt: TGTGCTAGCAGCTACGGGACTAGCGCCAACGTCCTGACTTTC
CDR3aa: CASSYGTSANVLTF

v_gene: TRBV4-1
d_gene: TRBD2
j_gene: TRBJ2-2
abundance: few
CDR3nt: TGCGCCAGCAGCCAAGATCTAGCGGGAGTCGTCGGGGAGCTGTTTTTT
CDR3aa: CASSQDLAGVVGELFF

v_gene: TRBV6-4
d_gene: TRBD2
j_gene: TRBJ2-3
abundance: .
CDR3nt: TGTGCCAGCAGTAAAATAGCGGGAGAATGGGGTACGCAGTATTTT
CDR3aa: CASSKIAGEWGTQYF

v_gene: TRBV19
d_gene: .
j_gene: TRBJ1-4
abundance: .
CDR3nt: TGTGCCAGTAGTACCAGACAGGTTGGCAGCGAAAAACTGTTTTTT
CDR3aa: CASSTRQVGSEKLFF

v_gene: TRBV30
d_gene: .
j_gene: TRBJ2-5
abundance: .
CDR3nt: TGTGCCTGGAGTTATGAGGGTCAGACCCAGTACTTC
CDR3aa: CAWSYEGQTQYF

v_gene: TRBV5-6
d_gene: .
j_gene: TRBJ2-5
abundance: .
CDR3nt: TGTGCCAGCAGCTCTGGATGGGGGAAAGAGACCCAGTACTTC
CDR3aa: CASSSGWGKETQYF

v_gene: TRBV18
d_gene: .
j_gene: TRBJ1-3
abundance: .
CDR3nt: TGTGCCAGCTCACCACAGTCCAACAGGGGAAACACCATATATTTT
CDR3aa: CASSPQSNRGNTIYF

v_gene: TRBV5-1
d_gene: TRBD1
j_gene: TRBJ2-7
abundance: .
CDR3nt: TGCGCCAGCAGCTGGGAGACAGGGGCCCGAGCCTACGAGCAGTACTTC
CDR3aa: CASSWETGARAYEQYF

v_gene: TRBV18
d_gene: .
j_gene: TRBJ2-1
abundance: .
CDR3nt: TGTGCCAGCTCACCTAACATTGGCTACAATGAGCAGTTCTTC
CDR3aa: CASSPNIGYNEQFF

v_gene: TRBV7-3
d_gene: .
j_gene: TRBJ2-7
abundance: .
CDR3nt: TGTGCCAGCAGCTTATGGGCTGGGGGCGGCTACGAGCAGTACTTC
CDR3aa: CASSLWAGGGYEQYF

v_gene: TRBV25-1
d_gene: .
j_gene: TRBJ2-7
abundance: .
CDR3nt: TGTGCCAGCGCCGGGACGAACTCCTACGAGCAGTACTTC
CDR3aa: CASAGTNSYEQYF

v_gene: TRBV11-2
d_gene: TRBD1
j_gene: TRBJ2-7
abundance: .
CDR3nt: TGTGCCAGCAGCTTAGGTACAGGGGGCTCATACGAGCAGTACTTC
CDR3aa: CASSLGTGGSYEQYF

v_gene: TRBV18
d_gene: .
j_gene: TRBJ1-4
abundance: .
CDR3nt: TGTGCCAGCTCACGCGGACAGAATGAAAAACTGTTTTTT
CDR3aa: CASSRGQNEKLFF

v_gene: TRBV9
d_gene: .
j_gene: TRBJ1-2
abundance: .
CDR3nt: TGTGCCAGCAGCGTAGGAGTGGCAGCGTCAAGTGGCTACACCTTC
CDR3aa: CASSVGVAASSGYTF

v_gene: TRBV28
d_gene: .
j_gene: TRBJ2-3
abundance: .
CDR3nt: TGTGCCAGCAGTTTATTCAGGGCTGGGTGGCGTACGCAGTATTTT
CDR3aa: CASSLFRAGWRTQYF

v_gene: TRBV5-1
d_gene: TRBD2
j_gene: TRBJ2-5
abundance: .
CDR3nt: TGCGCCAGCAGCTCACTAGCGGGAGGTACGAAGACCCAGTACTTC
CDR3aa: CASSSLAGGTKTQYF

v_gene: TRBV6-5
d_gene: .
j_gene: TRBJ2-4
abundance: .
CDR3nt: TGTGCCAGCAGGAGGGGGAGCAAAAACATTCAGTACTTC
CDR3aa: CASRRGSKNIQYF

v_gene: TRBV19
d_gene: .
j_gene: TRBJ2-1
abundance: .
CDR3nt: TGTGCCAGTAGTACCCGCAAAGTTTTCCAAAGCTCCTACAATGAGCAGTTCTTC
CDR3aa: CASSTRKVFQSSYNEQFF

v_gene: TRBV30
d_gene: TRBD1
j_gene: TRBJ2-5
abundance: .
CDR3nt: TGTGCCTGGAGTAAGACAGGGGTTCTGACCCAGTACTTC
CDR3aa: CAWSKTGVLTQYF

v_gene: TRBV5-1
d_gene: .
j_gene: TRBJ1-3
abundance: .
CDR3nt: TGCGCCAGCAGCTTAGGCTACTCTGGAAACACCATATATTTT
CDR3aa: CASSLGYSGNTIYF

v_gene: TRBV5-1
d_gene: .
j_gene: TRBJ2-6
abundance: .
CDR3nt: TGCGCCAGCAGCCCGGACGGGCACAGCTCTGGGGCCAACGTCCTGACTTTC
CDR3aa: CASSPDGHSSGANVLTF